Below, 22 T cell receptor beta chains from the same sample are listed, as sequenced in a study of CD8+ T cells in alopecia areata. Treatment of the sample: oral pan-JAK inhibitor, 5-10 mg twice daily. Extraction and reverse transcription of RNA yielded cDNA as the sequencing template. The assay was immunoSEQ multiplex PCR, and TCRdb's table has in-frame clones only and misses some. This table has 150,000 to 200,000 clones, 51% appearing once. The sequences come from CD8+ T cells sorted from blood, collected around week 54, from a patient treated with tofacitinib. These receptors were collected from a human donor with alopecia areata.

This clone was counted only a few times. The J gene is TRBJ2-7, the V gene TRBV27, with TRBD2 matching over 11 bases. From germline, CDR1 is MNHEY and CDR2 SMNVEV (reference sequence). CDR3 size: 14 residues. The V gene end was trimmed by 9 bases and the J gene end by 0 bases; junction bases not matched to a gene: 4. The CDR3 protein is CASQLAGDSYEQYF. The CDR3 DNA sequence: TGTGCCAGTCAACTAGCGGGGGACTCCTACGAGCAGTACTTC.

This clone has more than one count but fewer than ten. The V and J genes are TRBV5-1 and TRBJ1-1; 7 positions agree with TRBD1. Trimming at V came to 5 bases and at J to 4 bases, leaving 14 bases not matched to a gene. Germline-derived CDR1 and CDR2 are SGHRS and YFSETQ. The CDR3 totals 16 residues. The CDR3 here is CASRGSILNRGTEAFF. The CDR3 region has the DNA TGCGCCAGCAGGGGGAGTATCTTAAACAGGGGCACTGAAGCTTTCTTT.

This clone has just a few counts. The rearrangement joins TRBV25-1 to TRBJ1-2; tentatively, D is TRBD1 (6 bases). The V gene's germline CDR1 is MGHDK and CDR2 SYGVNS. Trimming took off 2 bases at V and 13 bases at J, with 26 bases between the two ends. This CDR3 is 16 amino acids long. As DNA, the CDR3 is TGTGCCAGCAGTGAAGGACCCCGGGGGCAGCTGAGGGGCCCCACCTTC. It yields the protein CASSEGPRGQLRGPTF.

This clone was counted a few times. The CDR3 DNA reads as TGTGCCAGCATAACCCGGGGGGATTCCTACGAGCAGTACTTC. Its translation: CASITRGDSYEQYF. The V and J genes are TRBV2 and TRBJ2-7; TRBD2 matches 7 bases. This CDR3 spans 14 amino acids. The V gene end was trimmed by 7 bases and the J gene end by 1 base; junction bases not matched to a gene: 7. Germline CDR1 and CDR2: SNHLY and FYNNEI.

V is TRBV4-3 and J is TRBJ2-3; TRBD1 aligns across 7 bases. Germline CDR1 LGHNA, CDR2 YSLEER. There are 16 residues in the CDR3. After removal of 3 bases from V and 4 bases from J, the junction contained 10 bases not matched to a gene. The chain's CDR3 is CASSHLYEGASDTQYF. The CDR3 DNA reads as TGCGCCAGCAGCCACTTATACGAGGGGGCCTCAGATACGCAGTATTTT.

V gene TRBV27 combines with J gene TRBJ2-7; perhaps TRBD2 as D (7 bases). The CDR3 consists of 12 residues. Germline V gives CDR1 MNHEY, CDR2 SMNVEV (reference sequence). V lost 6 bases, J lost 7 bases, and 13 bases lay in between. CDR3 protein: CASRQGGEEQYF. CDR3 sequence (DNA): TGTGCCAGCAGACAGGGAGGGGAAGAGCAGTACTTC.

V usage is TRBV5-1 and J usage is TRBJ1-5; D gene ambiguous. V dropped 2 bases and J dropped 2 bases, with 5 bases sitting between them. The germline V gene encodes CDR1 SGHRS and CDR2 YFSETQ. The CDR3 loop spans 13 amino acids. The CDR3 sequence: CASSLFGNQPQHF. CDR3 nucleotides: TGCGCCAGCAGCTTATTTGGCAATCAGCCCCAGCATTTT.

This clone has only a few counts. The CDR3 DNA follows: TGTGCCAGCAGCTCCTACACAGATACGCAGTATTTT. Protein: CASSSYTDTQYF. The rearrangement joins TRBV7-8 to TRBJ2-3; D remains unclear. V shed 4 bases and J shed 2 bases, with 4 bases lying between them. Germline CDR1 is SGHVS and CDR2 is FQNEAQ. The CDR3 is 12 residues long.

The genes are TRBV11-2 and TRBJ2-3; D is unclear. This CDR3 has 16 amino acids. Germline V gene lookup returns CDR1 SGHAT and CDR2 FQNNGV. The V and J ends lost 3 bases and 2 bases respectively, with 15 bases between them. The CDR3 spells CASSLGLTAVTDTQYF. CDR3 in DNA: TGTGCCAGCAGCTTGGGTCTGACGGCCGTCACAGATACGCAGTATTTT. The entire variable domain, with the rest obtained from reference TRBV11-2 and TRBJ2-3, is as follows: EAGVAQSPRYKIIEKRQSVAFWCNPISGHATLYWYQQILGQGPKLLIQFQNNGVVDDSQLPKDRFSAERLKGVDSTLKIQPAKLEDSAVYLCASSLGLTAVTDTQYFGPGTRLTVL.

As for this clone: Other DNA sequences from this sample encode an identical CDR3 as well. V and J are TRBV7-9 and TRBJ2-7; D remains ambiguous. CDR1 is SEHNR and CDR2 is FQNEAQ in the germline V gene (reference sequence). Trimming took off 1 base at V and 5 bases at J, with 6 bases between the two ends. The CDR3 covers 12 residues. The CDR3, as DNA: TGTGCCAGCAGCTTAGGACGTAACGAGCAGTACTTC. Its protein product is CASSLGRNEQYF.

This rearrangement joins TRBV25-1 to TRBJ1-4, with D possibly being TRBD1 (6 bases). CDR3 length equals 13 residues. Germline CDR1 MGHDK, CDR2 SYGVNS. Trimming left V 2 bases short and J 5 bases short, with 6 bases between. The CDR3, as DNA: TGTGCCAGCAGTGAACAGGGGAATGAAAAACTGTTTTTT. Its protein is CASSEQGNEKLFF.

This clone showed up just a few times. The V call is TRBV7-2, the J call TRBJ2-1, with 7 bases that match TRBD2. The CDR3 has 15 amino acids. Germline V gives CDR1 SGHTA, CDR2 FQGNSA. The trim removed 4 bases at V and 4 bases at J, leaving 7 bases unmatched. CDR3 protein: CASSSLAGVYNEQFF. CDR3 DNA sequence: TGTGCCAGCAGCTCCCTTGCGGGGGTATACAATGAGCAGTTCTTC. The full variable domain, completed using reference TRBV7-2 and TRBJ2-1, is GAGVSQSPSNKVTEKGKDVELRCDPISGHTALYWYRQSLGQGLEFLIYFQGNSAPDKSGLPSDRFSAERTGGSVSTLTIQRTQQEDSAVYLCASSSLAGVYNEQFFGPGTRLTVL.

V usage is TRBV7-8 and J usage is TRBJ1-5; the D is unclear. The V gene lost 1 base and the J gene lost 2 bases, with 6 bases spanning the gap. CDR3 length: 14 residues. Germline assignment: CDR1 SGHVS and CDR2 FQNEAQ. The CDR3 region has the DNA TGTGCCAGCAGCTTAGGGCGGGGCAATCAGCCCCAGCATTTT. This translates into CASSLGRGNQPQHF. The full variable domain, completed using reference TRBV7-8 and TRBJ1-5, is GAGVSQSPRYKVAKRGQDVALRCDPISGHVSLFWYQQALGQGPEFLTYFQNEAQLDKSGLPSDRFFAERPEGSVSTLKIQRTQQEDSAVYLCASSLGRGNQPQHFGDGTRLSIL.

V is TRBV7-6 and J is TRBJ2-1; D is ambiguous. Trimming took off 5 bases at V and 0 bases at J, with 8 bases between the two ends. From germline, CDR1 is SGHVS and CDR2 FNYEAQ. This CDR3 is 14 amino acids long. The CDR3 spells CASSLDGSYNEQFF. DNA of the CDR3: TGTGCCAGCAGCCTGGACGGCTCCTACAATGAGCAGTTCTTC.

For the CDR3, the DNA is TGTGCCAGCAGCTTAGGCGGGGGATGGGAGACCCAGTACTTC. This sequence encodes CASSLGGGWETQYF. The chain links TRBV7-2 to TRBJ2-5, with TRBD2 identical over 7 bases. The CDR3 consists of 14 residues. Unmatched junction bases numbered 4, after V lost 1 base and J lost 5 bases. The germline V gene has CDR1 SGHTA and CDR2 FQGNSA.

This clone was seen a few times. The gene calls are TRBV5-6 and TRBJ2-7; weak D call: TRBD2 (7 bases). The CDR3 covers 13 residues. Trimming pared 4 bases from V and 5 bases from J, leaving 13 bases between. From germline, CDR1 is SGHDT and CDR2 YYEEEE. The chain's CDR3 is CASSRRGGDEQYF. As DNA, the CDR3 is TGTGCCAGCAGCCGTAGGGGGGGAGACGAGCAGTACTTC.

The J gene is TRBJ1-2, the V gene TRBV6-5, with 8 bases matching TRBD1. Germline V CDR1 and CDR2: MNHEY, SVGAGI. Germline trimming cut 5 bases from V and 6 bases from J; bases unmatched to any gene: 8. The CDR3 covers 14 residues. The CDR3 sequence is CASSEGTGPDGYTF. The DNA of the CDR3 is TGTGCCAGCAGTGAAGGGACAGGCCCCGATGGCTACACCTTC.

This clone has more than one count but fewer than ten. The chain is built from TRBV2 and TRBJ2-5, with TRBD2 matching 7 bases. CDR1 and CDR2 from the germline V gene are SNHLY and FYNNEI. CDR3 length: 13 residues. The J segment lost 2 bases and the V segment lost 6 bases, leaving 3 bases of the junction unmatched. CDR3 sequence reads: CASRRGLQETQYF. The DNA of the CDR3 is TGTGCCAGCAGGCGGGGACTACAAGAGACCCAGTACTTC.

Written as DNA, the CDR3 is TGTGCCAGCAGTTTACATAGGGGCTCCTACGAGCAGTACTTC. This encodes CASSLHRGSYEQYF. This chain uses TRBV27 with TRBJ2-7, with D perhaps matching TRBD1 (5 bases). Looked up from germline, CDR1 is MNHEY and CDR2 is SMNVEV (reference sequence). V lost 2 bases and J lost 0, with 8 bases in between. The CDR3 is made up of 14 amino acids.

In DNA form, the CDR3 reads TGTGCCAGCAGCAACACCGGGGAGCTGTTTTTT. It codes for CASSNTGELFF. The chain is built from TRBV9 and TRBJ2-2; D uncertain. Trimming stripped 4 bases from V and 2 bases from J, with 0 bases between. Germline loops: CDR1 SGDLS, CDR2 YYNGEE. This CDR3 comprises 11 residues.

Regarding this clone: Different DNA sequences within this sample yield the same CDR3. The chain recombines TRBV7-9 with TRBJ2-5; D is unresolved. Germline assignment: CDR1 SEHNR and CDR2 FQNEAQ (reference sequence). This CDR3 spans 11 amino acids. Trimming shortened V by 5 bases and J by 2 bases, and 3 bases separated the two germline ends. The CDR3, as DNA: TGTGCCAGCAGCATACAAGAGACCCAGTACTTC. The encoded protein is CASSIQETQYF.

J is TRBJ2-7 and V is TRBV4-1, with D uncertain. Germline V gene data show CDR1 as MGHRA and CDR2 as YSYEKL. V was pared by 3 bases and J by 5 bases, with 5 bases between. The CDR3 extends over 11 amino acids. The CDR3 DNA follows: TGCGCCAGCAGCCAGGGGAACGAGCAGTACTTC. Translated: CASSQGNEQYF.